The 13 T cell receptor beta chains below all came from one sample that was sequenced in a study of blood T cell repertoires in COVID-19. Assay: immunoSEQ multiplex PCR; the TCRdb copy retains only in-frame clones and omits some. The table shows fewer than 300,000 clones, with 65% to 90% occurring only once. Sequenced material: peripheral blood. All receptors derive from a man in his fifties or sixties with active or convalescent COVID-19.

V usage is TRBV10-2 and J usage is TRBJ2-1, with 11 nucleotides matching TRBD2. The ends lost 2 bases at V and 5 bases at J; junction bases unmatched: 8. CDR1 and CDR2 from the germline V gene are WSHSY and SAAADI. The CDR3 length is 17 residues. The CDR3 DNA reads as TGCGCCAGCAGTGAGGTCCGAACTAGCGGGAGCGACAATGAGCAGTTCTTC. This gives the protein CASSEVRTSGSDNEQFF.

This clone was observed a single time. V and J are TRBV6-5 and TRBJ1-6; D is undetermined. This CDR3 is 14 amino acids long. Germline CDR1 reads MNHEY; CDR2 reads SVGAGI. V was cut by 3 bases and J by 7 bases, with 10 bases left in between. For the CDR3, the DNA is TGTGCCAGCAGTTATAGTCGCAAAAATTCACCCCTCCACTTT. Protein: CASSYSRKNSPLHF.

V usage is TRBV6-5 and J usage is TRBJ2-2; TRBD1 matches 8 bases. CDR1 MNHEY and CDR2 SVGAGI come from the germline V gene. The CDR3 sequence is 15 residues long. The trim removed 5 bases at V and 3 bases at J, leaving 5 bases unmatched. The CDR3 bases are TGTGCCAGCAGTAACCGACAGGGGTACACCGGGGAGCTGTTTTTT. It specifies CASSNRQGYTGELFF.

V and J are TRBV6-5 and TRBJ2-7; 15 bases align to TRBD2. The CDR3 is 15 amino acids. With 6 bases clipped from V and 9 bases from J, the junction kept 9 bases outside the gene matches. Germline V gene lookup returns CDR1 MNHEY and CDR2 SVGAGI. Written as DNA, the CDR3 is TGTGCCAGCAGGACCCTGGGACTAGCGGGGGGCATGCAGTACTTC. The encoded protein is CASRTLGLAGGMQYF.

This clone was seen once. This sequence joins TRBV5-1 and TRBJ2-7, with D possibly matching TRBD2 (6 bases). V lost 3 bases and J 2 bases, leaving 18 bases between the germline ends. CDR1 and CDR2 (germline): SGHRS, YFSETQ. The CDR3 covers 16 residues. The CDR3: CASSWQLGGSAYEQYF. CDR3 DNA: TGCGCCAGCAGCTGGCAGTTGGGGGGTAGCGCCTACGAGCAGTACTTC.

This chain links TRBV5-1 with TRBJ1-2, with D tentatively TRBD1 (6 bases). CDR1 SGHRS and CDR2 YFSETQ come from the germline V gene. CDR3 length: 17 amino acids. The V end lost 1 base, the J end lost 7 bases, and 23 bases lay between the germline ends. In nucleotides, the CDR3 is TGCGCCAGCAGCTTGACTTGGACAGCTACGAAAGCGCGTGGCTACACCTTC. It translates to CASSLTWTATKARGYTF. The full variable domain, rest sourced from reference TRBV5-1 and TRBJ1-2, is KAGVTQTPRYLIKTRGQQVTLSCSPISGHRSVSWYQQTPGQGLQFLFEYFSETQRNKGNFPGRFSGRQFSNSRSEMNVSTLELGDSALYLCASSLTWTATKARGYTFGSGTRLTVV.

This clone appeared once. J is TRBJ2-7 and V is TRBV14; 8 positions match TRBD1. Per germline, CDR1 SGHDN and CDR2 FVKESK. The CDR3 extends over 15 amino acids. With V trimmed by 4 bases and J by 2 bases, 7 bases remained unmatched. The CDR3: CASSRGTGFPYEQYF. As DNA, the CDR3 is TGTGCCAGCAGCCGTGGGACAGGATTTCCCTACGAGCAGTACTTC.

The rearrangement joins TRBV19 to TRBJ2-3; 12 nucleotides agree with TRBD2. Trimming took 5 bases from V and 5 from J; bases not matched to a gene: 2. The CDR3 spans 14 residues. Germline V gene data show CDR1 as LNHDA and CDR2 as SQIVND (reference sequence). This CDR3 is CASSLAGGRDTQYF. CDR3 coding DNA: TGTGCCAGTAGTCTAGCGGGAGGGCGAGATACGCAGTATTTT. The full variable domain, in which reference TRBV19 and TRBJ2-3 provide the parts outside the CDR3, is DGGITQSPKYLFRKEGQNVTLSCEQNLNHDAMYWYRQDPGQGLRLIYYSQIVNDFQKGDIAEGYSVSREKKESFPLTVTSAQKNPTAFYLCASSLAGGRDTQYFGPGTRLTVL.

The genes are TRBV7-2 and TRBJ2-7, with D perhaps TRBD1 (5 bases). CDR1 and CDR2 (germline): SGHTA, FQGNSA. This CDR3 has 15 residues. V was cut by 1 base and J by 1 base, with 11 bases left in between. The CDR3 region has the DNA TGTGCCAGCAGCTTAGGAGCAGGGCTTTCCTACGAGCAGTACTTC. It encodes CASSLGAGLSYEQYF.

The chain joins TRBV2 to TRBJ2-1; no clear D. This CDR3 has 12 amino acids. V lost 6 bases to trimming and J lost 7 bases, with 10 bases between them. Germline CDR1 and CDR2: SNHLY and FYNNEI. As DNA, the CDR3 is TGTGCCAGCAGGTCCGAGACTAATGAGCAGTTCTTC. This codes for CASRSETNEQFF. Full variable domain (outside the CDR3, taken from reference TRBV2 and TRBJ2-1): EPEVTQTPSHQVTQMGQEVILRCVPISNHLYFYWYRQILGQKVEFLVSFYNNEISEKSEIFDDQFSVERPDGSNFTLKIRSTKLEDSAMYFCASRSETNEQFFGPGTRLTVL.

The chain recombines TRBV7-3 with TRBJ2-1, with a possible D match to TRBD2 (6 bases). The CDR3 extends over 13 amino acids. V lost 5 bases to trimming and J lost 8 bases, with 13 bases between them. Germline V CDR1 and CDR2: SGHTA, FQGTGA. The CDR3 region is CASSRLVRDEQFF. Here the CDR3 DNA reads TGTGCCAGCAGCAGACTAGTTAGGGATGAGCAGTTCTTC.

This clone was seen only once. The CDR3 here is CAWSSQGGNNQPQHF. DNA of the CDR3: TGTGCCTGGAGTAGTCAGGGGGGAAACAATCAGCCCCAGCATTTT. This chain uses TRBV30 with TRBJ1-5, with TRBD1 identical over 7 bases. CDR3 length: 15 amino acids. Germline V CDR1 and CDR2: GTSNPN, SVGIG (reference sequence). The V and J ends lost 2 bases and 3 bases, in that order; junction bases with no gene match: 7. Based on the CDR3 plus reference TRBV30 and TRBJ1-5, the full variable domain is SQTIHQWPATLVQPVGSPLSLECTVEGTSNPNLYWYRQAAGRGLQLLFYSVGIGQISSEVPQNLSASRPQDRQFILSSKKLLLSDSGFYLCAWSSQGGNNQPQHFGDGTRLSIL.

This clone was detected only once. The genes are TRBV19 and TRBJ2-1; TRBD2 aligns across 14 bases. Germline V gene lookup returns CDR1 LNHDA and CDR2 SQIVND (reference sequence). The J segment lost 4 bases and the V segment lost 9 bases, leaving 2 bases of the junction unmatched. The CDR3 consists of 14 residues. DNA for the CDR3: TGTGCCAGCGGGACTAGCGGGGGTTACAATGAGCAGTTCTTC. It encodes CASGTSGGYNEQFF.